This T cell receptor (beta chain) came from a study of cytomegalovirus exposure and HLA in healthy donors. About the study: The 120 validation repertoires, a later analysis reported, used the same platform as the roughly 650 repertoires from the first cohort. The study, taken as a whole, reports: It was confirmed in vitro that three of the CMV-associated chains were specific for CMV antigens. Cytomegalovirus status was reportedly diagnosed by the classifier with high sensitivity and specificity. Rarity held for most TCR sequences, but there were some public TCRs that occurred in many donors.

The method was immunoSEQ multiplex PCR; TCRdb's version includes in-frame clones alone and lacks a portion of them. The table lists roughly 230,000 clones, about 92% of them singletons. A remark on this clone: Its antigen remains unidentified. One end of the junction fails to match germline, which may point to a read error.

The V gene's germline CDR1 is MNHNS and CDR2 SASEGT. The length of the CDR3 is 15 residues. The sequence was collected from a woman aged 30 to 39 in good health and CMV-seronegative. This chain links TRBV6-1 with TRBJ1-5; D remains ambiguous. Source material: PBMCs. The CDR3 sequence: CASSEGLTKNQLQHF. The CDR3, as DNA: TGTGCCAGCAGTGAGGGTCTGACAAAAAATCAGCTCCAGCATTTT.